What follows describes a single TCR beta chain. The sample comes from a study of CD8+ T cells in alopecia areata. Sequencing relied on a cDNA template that was reverse transcribed from extracted RNA. Produced via immunoSEQ multiplex PCR; TCRdb's table is partial and in-frame only. The repertoire holds about 39,000 clones, with 50% to 70% as singletons. Treatment: oral pan-JAK inhibitor, 5-10 mg twice daily. The germline V gene has CDR1 SGHDT and CDR2 YYEEEE. CDR3 length equals 11 residues. J lost 9 bases, V lost 4 bases, and 3 bases had no gene match. The chain has TRBV5-6 and TRBJ2-5, with TRBD2 matching over 7 bases. The sequences come from CD8+ T cells sorted from blood, collected at week 4, from a patient treated with tofacitinib. The origin of this receptor is a human donor with alopecia areata. The CDR3 protein is CASSDGLAQYF. DNA of the CDR3: TGTGCCAGCAGCGATGGACTAGCCCAGTACTTC.